This T cell receptor beta chain is drawn from a study of a mutant IDH1 vaccine in newly diagnosed glioma. There are 17 residues in the CDR3. Trimming took 5 bases from V and 5 from J, leaving 21 bases between them. CDR1 SEHNR and CDR2 FQNEAQ come from the germline V gene (reference sequence). This clone was recorded only once. The antigen is undetermined. Time point defined: week 47, end of study. A single vaccine dose contained 300 ug of mutant IDH1 20-mer peptide, and topical imiquimod was used with it. TCRdb keeps only in-frame clones here, not all; method: immunoSEQ multiplex PCR. Of under 30,000 clones listed, roughly 84% were seen once; the top ten hold approximately 2.8%. General study points: Overall, 85% to 95% of patients had vaccine-induced immune responses.

Sequences were derived from PBMCs, sampled from a glioma patient whose treatment included an IDH1 peptide vaccine. This receptor was obtained from a man aged 35 to 55 with glioma. The chain is built from TRBV7-9 and TRBJ2-2; D possibly corresponds to TRBD2 (5 bases). CDR3 sequence reads: CASSPTSARVRTGELFF. For the CDR3, the DNA is TGTGCCAGCAGCCCCACTAGTGCGAGAGTGAGGACCGGGGAGCTGTTTTTT.